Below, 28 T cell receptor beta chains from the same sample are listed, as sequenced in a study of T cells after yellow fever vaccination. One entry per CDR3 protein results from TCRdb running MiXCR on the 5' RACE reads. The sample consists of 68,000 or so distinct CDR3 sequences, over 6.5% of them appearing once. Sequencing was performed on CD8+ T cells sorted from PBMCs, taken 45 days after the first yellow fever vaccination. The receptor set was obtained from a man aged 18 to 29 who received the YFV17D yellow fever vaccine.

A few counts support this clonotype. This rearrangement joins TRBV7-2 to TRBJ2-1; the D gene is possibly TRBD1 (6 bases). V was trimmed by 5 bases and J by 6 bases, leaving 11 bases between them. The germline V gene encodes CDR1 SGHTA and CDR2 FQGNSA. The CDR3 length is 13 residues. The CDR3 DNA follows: TGTGCCAGCAGCGATGGACAGCCCAATGAGCAGTTCTTC. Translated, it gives CASSDGQPNEQFF.

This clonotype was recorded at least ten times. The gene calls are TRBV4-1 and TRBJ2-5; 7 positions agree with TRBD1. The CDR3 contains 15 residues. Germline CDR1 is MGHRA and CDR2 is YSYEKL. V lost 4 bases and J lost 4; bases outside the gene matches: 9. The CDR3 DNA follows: TGCGCCAGCAGCCTAACTACAGGGGATGGAGAGACCCAGTACTTC. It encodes CASSLTTGDGETQYF.

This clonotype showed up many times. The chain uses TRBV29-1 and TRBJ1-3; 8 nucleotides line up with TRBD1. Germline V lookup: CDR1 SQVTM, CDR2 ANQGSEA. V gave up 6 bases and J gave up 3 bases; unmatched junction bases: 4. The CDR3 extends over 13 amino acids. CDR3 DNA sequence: TGCAGCGTACTGGACAGGGATGGAAACACCATATATTTT. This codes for CSVLDRDGNTIYF.

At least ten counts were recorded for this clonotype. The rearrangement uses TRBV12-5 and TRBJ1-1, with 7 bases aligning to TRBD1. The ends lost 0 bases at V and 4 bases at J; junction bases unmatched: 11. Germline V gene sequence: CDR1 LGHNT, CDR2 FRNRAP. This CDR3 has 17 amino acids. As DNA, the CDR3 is TGTGCTAGTGGTTTGGTACGGGGGGGCAGGGGGACCACTGAAGCTTTCTTT. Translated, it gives CASGLVRGGRGTTEAFF.

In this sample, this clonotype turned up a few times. This CDR3 reads CASSYTGQDYEQYF. The CDR3 DNA reads as TGTGCCAGCAGTTATACCGGACAGGACTACGAGCAGTACTTC. The chain is built from TRBV6-5 and TRBJ2-7, with TRBD1 identical over 7 bases. The CDR3 is 14 residues long. Germline trimming cut 3 bases from V and 3 bases from J; bases unmatched to any gene: 5. Germline loops: CDR1 MNHEY, CDR2 SVGAGI.

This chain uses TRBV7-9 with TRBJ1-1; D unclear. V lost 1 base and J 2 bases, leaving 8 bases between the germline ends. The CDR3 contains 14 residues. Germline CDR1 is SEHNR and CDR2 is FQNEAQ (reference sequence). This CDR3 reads CASSLGHTNTEAFF. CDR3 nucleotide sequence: TGTGCCAGCAGCTTAGGGCACACAAACACTGAAGCTTTCTTT.

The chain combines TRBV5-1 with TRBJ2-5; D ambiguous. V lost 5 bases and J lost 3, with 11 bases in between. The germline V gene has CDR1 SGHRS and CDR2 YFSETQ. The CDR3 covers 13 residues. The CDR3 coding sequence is TGCGCCAGCAGACCGGTCACGGAAGAGACCCAGTACTTC. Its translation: CASRPVTEETQYF. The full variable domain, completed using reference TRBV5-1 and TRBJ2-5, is KAGVTQTPRYLIKTRGQQVTLSCSPISGHRSVSWYQQTPGQGLQFLFEYFSETQRNKGNFPGRFSGRQFSNSRSEMNVSTLELGDSALYLCASRPVTEETQYFGPGTRLLVL.

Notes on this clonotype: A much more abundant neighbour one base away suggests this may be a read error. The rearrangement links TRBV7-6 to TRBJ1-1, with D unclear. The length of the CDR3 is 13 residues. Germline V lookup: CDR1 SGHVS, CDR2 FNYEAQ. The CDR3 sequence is CASSPAANTEGFF. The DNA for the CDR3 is TGTGCCAGCAGCCCGGCCGCGAACACTGAAGGTTTCTTT.

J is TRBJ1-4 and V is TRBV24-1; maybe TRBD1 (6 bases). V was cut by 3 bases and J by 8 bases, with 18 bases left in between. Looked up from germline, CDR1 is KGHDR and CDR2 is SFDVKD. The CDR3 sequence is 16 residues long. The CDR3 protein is CATSDAGDTGLEKLFF. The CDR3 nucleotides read TGTGCCACCAGTGATGCGGGGGACACCGGCCTGGAAAAACTGTTTTTT.

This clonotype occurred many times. CDR3 coding DNA: TGTGCCAGCAGTTATGACGTCGGACAGGGGAACAATGAGCAGTTCTTC. Amino acid sequence: CASSYDVGQGNNEQFF. V usage is TRBV6-2 or TRBV6-3 and J usage is TRBJ2-1, with TRBD1 identical over 9 bases. This CDR3 region has 16 residues. V lost 3 bases, J lost 5 bases, and 8 bases stayed unmatched. CDR1 and CDR2 (germline): MNHEY, SVGEGT.

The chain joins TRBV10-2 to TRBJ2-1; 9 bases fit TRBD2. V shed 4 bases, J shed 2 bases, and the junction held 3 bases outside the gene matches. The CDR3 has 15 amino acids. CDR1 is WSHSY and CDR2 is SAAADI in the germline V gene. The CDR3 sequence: CASSVGGGAYNEQFF. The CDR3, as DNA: TGCGCCAGCAGTGTTGGCGGGGGGGCCTACAATGAGCAGTTCTTC.

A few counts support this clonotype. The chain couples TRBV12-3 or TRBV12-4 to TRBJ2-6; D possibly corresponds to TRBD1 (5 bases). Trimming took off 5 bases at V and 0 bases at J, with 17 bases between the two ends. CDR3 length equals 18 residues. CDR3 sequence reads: CASSDPHPGFSGANVLTF. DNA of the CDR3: TGTGCCAGCAGTGACCCACATCCAGGGTTCTCTGGGGCCAACGTCCTGACTTTC.

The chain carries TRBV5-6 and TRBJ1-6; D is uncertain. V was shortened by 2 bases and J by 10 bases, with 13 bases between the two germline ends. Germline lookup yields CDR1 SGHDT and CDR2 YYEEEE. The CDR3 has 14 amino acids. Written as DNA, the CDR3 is TGTGCCAGCAGCTTCGGAGGTGTGGGATCACCCCTCCACTTT. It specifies CASSFGGVGSPLHF.

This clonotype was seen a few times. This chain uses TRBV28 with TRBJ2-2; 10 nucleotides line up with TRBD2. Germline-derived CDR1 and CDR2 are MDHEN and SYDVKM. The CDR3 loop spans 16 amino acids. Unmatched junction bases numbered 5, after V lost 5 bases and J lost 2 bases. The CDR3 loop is CASSLAGATNTGELFF. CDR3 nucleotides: TGTGCCAGCAGTCTAGCGGGGGCAACTAACACCGGGGAGCTGTTTTTT.

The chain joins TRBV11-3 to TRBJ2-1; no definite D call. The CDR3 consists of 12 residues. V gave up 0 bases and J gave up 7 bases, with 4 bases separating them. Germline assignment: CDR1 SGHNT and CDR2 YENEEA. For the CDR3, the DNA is TGTGCCAGCAGCTTAGAAGATAATGAGCAGTTCTTC. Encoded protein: CASSLEDNEQFF.

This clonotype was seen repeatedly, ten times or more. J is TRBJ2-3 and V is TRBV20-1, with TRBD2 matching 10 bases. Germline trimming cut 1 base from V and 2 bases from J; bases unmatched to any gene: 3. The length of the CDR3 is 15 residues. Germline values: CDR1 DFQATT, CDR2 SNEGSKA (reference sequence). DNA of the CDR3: TGCAGTGCTAGAGCACTAGCGGGGAACACAGATACGCAGTATTTT. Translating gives CSARALAGNTDTQYF.

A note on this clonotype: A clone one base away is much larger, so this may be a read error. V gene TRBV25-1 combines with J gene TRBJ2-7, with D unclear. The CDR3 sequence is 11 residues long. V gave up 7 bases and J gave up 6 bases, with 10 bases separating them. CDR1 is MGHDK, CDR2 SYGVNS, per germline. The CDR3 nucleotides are TGTGCCAGCACTTTCACCGCCGAGCAGTACTTC. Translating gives CASTFTAEQYF.

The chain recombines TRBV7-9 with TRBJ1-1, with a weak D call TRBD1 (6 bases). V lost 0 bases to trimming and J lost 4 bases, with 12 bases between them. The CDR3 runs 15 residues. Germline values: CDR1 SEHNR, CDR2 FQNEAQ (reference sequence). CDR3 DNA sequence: TGTGCCAGCAGCTTAGCAGGGGGGCAGGGCACTGAAGCTTTCTTT. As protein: CASSLAGGQGTEAFF.

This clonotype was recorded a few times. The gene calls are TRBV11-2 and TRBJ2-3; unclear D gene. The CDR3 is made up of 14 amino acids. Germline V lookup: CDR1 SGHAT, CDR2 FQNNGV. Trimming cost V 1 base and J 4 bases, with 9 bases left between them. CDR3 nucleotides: TGTGCCAGCAGCTTAGTAGGGTGGGCAGATACGCAGTATTTT. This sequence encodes CASSLVGWADTQYF.

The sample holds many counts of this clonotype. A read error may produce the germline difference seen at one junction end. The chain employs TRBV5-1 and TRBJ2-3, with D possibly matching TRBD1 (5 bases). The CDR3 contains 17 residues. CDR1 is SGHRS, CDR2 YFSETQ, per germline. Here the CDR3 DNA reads TGCGCCAGCAGCTTGGGGGGCCCCTTCCCTCGCACACATACGCAGTATTTT. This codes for CASSLGGPFPRTHTQYF.

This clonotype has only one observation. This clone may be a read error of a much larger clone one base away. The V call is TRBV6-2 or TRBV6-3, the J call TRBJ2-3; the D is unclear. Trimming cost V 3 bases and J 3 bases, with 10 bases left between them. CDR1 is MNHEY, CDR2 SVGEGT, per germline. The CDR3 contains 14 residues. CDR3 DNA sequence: TGTGCCAGCAGTTATAGCCCCGCAACAGATACGCAGTATTTT. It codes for CASSYSPATDTQYF.

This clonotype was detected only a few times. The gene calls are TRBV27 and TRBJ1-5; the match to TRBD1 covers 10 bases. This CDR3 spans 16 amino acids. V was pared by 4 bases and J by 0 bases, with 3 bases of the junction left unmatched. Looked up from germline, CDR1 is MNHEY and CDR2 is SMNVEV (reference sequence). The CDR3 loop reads CASSSGQGSSNQPQHF. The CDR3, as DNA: TGTGCCAGCAGTTCGGGACAGGGGTCTAGCAATCAGCCCCAGCATTTT.

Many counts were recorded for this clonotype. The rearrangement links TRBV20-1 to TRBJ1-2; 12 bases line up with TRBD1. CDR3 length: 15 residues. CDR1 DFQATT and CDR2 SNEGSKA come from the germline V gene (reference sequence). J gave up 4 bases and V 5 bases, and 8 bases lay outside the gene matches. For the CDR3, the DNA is TGCAGTGCTGCAGGGGACAGGGGGCGAATCTATGGCTACACCTTC. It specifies CSAAGDRGRIYGYTF.

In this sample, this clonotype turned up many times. CDR3 in amino acids: CASSGSTGRYTEAFF. The CDR3 bases are TGTGCCAGCAGCGGATCTACAGGGAGGTACACTGAAGCTTTCTTT. The rearrangement joins TRBV9 to TRBJ1-1, with D tentatively TRBD1 (6 bases). The V end was cut by 3 bases, the J end by 3 bases, with 15 bases between. This CDR3 contains 15 residues. Per the germline V gene, CDR1 is SGDLS and CDR2 is YYNGEE. The full variable domain, with the rest looked up from reference TRBV9 and TRBJ1-1, is DSGVTQTPKHLITATGQRVTLRCSPRSGDLSVYWYQQSLDQGLQFLIQYYNGEERAKGNILERFSAQQFPDLHSELNLSSLELGDSALYFCASSGSTGRYTEAFFGQGTRLTVV.

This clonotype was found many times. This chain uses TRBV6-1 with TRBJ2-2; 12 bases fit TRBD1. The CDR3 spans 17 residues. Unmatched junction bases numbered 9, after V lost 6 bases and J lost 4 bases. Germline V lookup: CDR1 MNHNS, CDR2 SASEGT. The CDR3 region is CASRSRDRGPVTGELFF. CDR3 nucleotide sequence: TGTGCCAGCAGAAGCCGGGACAGGGGGCCCGTCACCGGGGAGCTGTTTTTT.

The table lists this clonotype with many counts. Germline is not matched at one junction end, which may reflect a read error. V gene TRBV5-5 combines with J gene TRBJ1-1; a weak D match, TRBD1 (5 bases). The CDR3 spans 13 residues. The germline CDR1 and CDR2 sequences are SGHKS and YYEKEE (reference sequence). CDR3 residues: CASRLGRGTEAFF. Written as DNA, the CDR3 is TGTGCCAGCAGATTGGGAAGGGGCACTGAAGCTTTCTTT. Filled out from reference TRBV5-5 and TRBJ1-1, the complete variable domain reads DAGVTQSPTHLIKTRGQQVTLRCSPISGHKSVSWYQQVLGQGPQFIFQYYEKEERGRGNFPDRFSARQFPNYSSELNVNALLLGDSALYLCASRLGRGTEAFFGQGTRLTVV.

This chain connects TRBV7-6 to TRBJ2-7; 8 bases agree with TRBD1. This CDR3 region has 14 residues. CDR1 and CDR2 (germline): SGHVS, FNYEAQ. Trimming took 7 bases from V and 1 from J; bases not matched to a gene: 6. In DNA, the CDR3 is TGTGCCAGCACCGCGGGACAGGTTTCCTACGAGCAGTACTTC. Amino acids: CASTAGQVSYEQYF. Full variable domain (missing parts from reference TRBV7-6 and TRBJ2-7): GAGVSQSPRYKVTKRGQDVALRCDPISGHVSLYWYRQALGQGPEFLTYFNYEAQQDKSGLPNDRFSAERPEGSISTLTIQRTEQRDSAMYRCASTAGQVSYEQYFGPGTRLTVT.

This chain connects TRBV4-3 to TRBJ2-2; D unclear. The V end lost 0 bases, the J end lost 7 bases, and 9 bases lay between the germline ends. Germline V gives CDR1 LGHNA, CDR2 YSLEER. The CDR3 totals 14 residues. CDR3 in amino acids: CASSQDGWGGELFF. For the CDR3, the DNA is TGCGCCAGCAGCCAAGATGGGTGGGGCGGGGAGCTGTTTTTT.